These T cell receptor beta chains were read from a single sample in a study of memory CD4+ T cells and cytomegalovirus serostatus. Measured with immunoSEQ multiplex PCR; TCRdb has only the in-frame clones, and not every one. Of about 40,000 clones in the sample, over 70% were seen once. Sequenced sample: memory CD4+ T cells from blood. The receptors originated from an adult in good health and CMV-seronegative. CDR3s leave out the opening cysteine and the closing phenylalanine or tryptophan. Fields, in order: CDR3 protein, J gene, V gene, D gene. A D gene is named only where the DNA matches it firmly.

CDR3aa: ASSFRGAHEQY
j_gene: TRBJ2-7
v_gene: TRBV5-4
d_gene: NA

CDR3aa: ASSAAGLSYEQY
j_gene: TRBJ2-7
v_gene: TRBV6-1
d_gene: NA

CDR3aa: ASSLGSGQY
j_gene: TRBJ2-3
v_gene: TRBV5-4
d_gene: NA

CDR3aa: ASAGRIGNQPQH
j_gene: TRBJ1-5
v_gene: TRBV19
d_gene: NA

CDR3aa: ASSGVGTGLSSNEQF
j_gene: TRBJ2-1
v_gene: TRBV2
d_gene: NA

CDR3aa: ASTFAGGRSETQY
j_gene: TRBJ2-5
v_gene: TRBV5-1
d_gene: TRBD2

CDR3aa: ASSGQGAQPQH
j_gene: TRBJ1-5
v_gene: TRBV2
d_gene: TRBD1

CDR3aa: ASSQPRVLNEKLF
j_gene: TRBJ1-4
v_gene: TRBV4-1
d_gene: NA

CDR3aa: ASSLSVGGIYGYT
j_gene: TRBJ1-2
v_gene: TRBV7-2
d_gene: NA

CDR3aa: ASTPLDYAGASEQY
j_gene: TRBJ2-7
v_gene: TRBV5-6
d_gene: NA

CDR3aa: AISPDRVGEQF
j_gene: TRBJ2-1
v_gene: TRBV10-3
d_gene: TRBD1

CDR3aa: AWVRGNTDTQY
j_gene: TRBJ2-3
v_gene: TRBV30
d_gene: NA

CDR3aa: ASSLPRGRNNYGYT
j_gene: TRBJ1-2
v_gene: TRBV7-9
d_gene: TRBD1

CDR3aa: ASRGDSANTEAF
j_gene: TRBJ1-1
v_gene: TRBV2
d_gene: TRBD1

CDR3aa: ASSYYTGELF
j_gene: TRBJ2-2
v_gene: TRBV14
d_gene: NA

CDR3aa: ASSSRGTPLH
j_gene: TRBJ1-6
v_gene: TRBV6-5
d_gene: NA

CDR3aa: ASSSTQTKNIQY
j_gene: TRBJ2-4
v_gene: TRBV7-9
d_gene: NA

CDR3aa: ASSGWTPSTDTQY
j_gene: TRBJ2-3
v_gene: TRBV6-1
d_gene: NA

CDR3aa: SGPRDFKNQETQY
j_gene: TRBJ2-5
v_gene: TRBV29-1
d_gene: NA

CDR3aa: ASSLGGQIGYT
j_gene: TRBJ1-2
v_gene: TRBV5-4
d_gene: TRBD1

CDR3aa: AWSVGVGDTIY
j_gene: TRBJ1-3
v_gene: TRBV30
d_gene: NA

CDR3aa: ASRFSDRLNTEAF
j_gene: TRBJ1-1
v_gene: TRBV2
d_gene: TRBD1

CDR3aa: ASSFPGTWNQPQH
j_gene: TRBJ1-5
v_gene: TRBV7-2
d_gene: NA

CDR3aa: ASSLARDRGSRGYT
j_gene: TRBJ1-2
v_gene: TRBV7-9
d_gene: TRBD1

CDR3aa: ASSMAGGRNQPQH
j_gene: TRBJ1-5
v_gene: TRBV19
d_gene: TRBD1

CDR3aa: ASSSPSTGRSSGANVLT
j_gene: TRBJ2-6
v_gene: TRBV11-2
d_gene: TRBD1

CDR3aa: ASSLVSTQETQY
j_gene: TRBJ2-5
v_gene: TRBV5-1
d_gene: NA

CDR3aa: ASSSGASGGAGETQY
j_gene: TRBJ2-5
v_gene: TRBV19
d_gene: TRBD2

CDR3aa: ASSGGSQLGTEAF
j_gene: TRBJ1-1
v_gene: TRBV6-1
d_gene: NA

CDR3aa: ASSQEFRRQPF
j_gene: TRBJ1-4
v_gene: TRBV4-1
d_gene: NA

CDR3aa: ASSFGTSGANEQF
j_gene: TRBJ2-1
v_gene: TRBV11-2
d_gene: TRBD2

CDR3aa: ASSWDSKAKNIQY
j_gene: TRBJ2-4
v_gene: TRBV2
d_gene: NA

CDR3aa: ATLGESTGELF
j_gene: TRBJ2-2
v_gene: TRBV10-3
d_gene: NA

CDR3aa: ASSLAGANVLT
j_gene: TRBJ2-6
v_gene: TRBV5-4
d_gene: NA

CDR3aa: ASYLDKAYEQY
j_gene: TRBJ2-7
v_gene: TRBV2
d_gene: NA

CDR3aa: ASSLAPLQGAYEQY
j_gene: TRBJ2-7
v_gene: TRBV7-7
d_gene: TRBD1

CDR3aa: ASKLRGGEKLF
j_gene: TRBJ1-4
v_gene: TRBV2
d_gene: NA

CDR3aa: ASRPWGGRSDTQY
j_gene: TRBJ2-3
v_gene: TRBV5-1
d_gene: TRBD2

CDR3aa: ASSVGTGGNSPLH
j_gene: TRBJ1-6
v_gene: TRBV9
d_gene: TRBD1

CDR3aa: ATGQNSGNTIY
j_gene: TRBJ1-3
v_gene: TRBV6-1
d_gene: NA

CDR3aa: ASSIGEEQPQH
j_gene: TRBJ1-5
v_gene: TRBV18
d_gene: NA

CDR3aa: AISGEGEAF
j_gene: TRBJ1-1
v_gene: TRBV10-3
d_gene: NA

CDR3aa: ASSEAGGVQPQH
j_gene: TRBJ1-5
v_gene: TRBV6-1
d_gene: NA

CDR3aa: ASGGDLSTDTQY
j_gene: TRBJ2-3
v_gene: TRBV5-1
d_gene: NA

CDR3aa: ASSLQTGVHEQF
j_gene: TRBJ2-1
v_gene: TRBV18
d_gene: TRBD1

CDR3aa: ASSLGAVTSLSGNTIY
j_gene: TRBJ1-3
v_gene: TRBV7-6
d_gene: NA

CDR3aa: ASSPGQNYGYT
j_gene: TRBJ1-2
v_gene: TRBV5-1
d_gene: TRBD1

CDR3aa: ASSFQGGTEAF
j_gene: TRBJ1-1
v_gene: TRBV7-6
d_gene: TRBD1

CDR3aa: ASTRAQSSGELF
j_gene: TRBJ2-2
v_gene: TRBV6-5
d_gene: NA

CDR3aa: ASSQVLGTRGKPTDTQY
j_gene: TRBJ2-3
v_gene: TRBV4-1
d_gene: TRBD2

CDR3aa: ASTMGDTNYGYT
j_gene: TRBJ1-2
v_gene: TRBV19
d_gene: NA

CDR3aa: ATRLPDAGRAGELF
j_gene: TRBJ2-2
v_gene: TRBV2
d_gene: NA